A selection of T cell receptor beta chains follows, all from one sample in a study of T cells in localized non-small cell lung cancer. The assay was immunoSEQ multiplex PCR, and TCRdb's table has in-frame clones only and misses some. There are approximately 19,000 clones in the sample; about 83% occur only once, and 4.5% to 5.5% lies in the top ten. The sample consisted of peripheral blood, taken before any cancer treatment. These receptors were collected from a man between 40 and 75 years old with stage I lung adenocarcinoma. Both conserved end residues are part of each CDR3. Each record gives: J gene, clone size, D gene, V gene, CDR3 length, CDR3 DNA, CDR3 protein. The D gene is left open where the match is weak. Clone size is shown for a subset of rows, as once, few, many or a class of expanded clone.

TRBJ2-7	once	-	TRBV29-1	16	TGCAGCGTTGACGGGTTGGGGACCGCCGACTCCTACGAGCAGTACTTC	CSVDGLGTADSYEQYF
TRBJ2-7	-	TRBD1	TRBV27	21	TGTGCCAGCAGTTTATATACCCCCCTGGACAGGGTTAGGGTGCTCTCCTACGAGCAGTACTTC	CASSLYTPLDRVRVLSYEQYF
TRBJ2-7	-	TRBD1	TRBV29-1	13	TGCAGCGTTGAATCCCAGGGGGCGGGCGAGCAGTACTTC	CSVESQGAGEQYF
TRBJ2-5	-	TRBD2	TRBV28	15	TGTGCCAGCAACAAAGTCGGACTAGCGAGAGAGACCCAGTACTTC	CASNKVGLARETQYF
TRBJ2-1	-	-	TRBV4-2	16	TGTGCCAGCAGCCCCCCCAGAGAAATCTCCTACAATGAGCAGTTCTTC	CASSPPREISYNEQFF
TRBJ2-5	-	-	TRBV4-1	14	TGCGCCAGCAGCCAAGATTCCTTGTATGAGACCCAGTACTTC	CASSQDSLYETQYF
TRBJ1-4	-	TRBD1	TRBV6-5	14	TGTGCCAGCAGGACAGGGGGCGAGGAAGAAAAACTGTTTTTT	CASRTGGEEEKLFF
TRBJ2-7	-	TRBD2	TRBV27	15	TGTGCCAGCAGTTTAAGCGGGAGGGCCTTTCACGAGCAGTACTTC	CASSLSGRAFHEQYF
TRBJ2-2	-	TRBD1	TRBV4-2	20	TGTGCCAGCAGCCAAGATATGCGACGGCAGGGGGCTGTGAACACCGGGGAGCTGTTTTTT	CASSQDMRRQGAVNTGELFF
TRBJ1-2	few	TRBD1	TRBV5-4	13	TGTGCCAGCAGCCTGACAGGGTTCTATGGCTACACCTTC	CASSLTGFYGYTF